This TCR beta chain was identified in a study of blood T cell repertoires in COVID-19. Study-wide context: Collection of acute and convalescent COVID-19 samples took place in the United States, Italy and Spain.

Source study methods: By means of reference gene primer amplification, nucleated cell counts were estimated. TCRdb's copy holds only in-frame clones and misses some; the assay was immunoSEQ multiplex PCR. V and J calls and clone size are those listed in that table; D and trimming were worked out from the DNA. The table has more than 300,000 clones, approximately 90% seen once; the top ten hold 1.2%. In terms of age and location, participants ranged from roughly 18 to 89 years and lived in fewer than 30 US areas. Participants had their cohort set by participant-reported clinical history. Unmatched junction bases numbered 6, after V lost 6 bases and J lost 4 bases. The germline gives CDR1 SEHNR, CDR2 FQNEAQ (reference sequence). The CDR3 loop spans 16 amino acids.

V and J are TRBV7-9 and TRBJ2-2; the match to TRBD2 covers 12 bases. The specimen was PBMCs or T cells enriched from blood (not recorded which). The sequence was obtained from a woman under 30 who had recovered from COVID-19. CDR3 protein: CASRETSGGRTGELFF. CDR3 coding DNA: TGTGCCAGCAGAGAAACTAGCGGGGGGCGCACCGGGGAGCTGTTTTTT.